The 29 T cell receptor beta chains below come from one sample, sequenced in a study of blood T cell repertoires in COVID-19. Profiling relied on immunoSEQ multiplex PCR, and the TCRdb table lists in-frame clones only, not all of them. The profile shows 250,000 to 350,000 clones, about 92% of them singletons. Sequencing was performed on PBMCs or T cells enriched from blood (not recorded which). The receptors here all came from a woman under 40 who had recovered from COVID-19.

The chain links TRBV7-9 to TRBJ2-3, with D possibly matching TRBD2 (6 bases). The CDR3 is 15 amino acids. Germline V gene data show CDR1 as SEHNR and CDR2 as FQNEAQ (reference sequence). V was pared by 3 bases and J by 2 bases, with 12 bases between. CDR3 loop: CASSLFGEVTDTQYF. Written as DNA, the CDR3 is TGTGCCAGCAGCTTGTTTGGGGAGGTCACAGATACGCAGTATTTT.

Concerning this clone itself: Germline and junction disagree at one end, which may indicate a read error. The V gene is TRBV7-3, the J gene TRBJ2-1, with TRBD2 matching 10 bases. This CDR3 comprises 14 residues. Germline loops: CDR1 SGHTA, CDR2 FQGTGA. Here the CDR3 reads CASSVTGTSAEQFF. As DNA, the CDR3 is TGTGCCAGCAGCGTAACCGGGACTAGCGCTGAGCAGTTCTTC.

This clone was observed a handful of times. This chain uses TRBV4-3 with TRBJ1-6; D might be TRBD1 (6 bases). Trimming removed 4 bases from V and 10 bases from J, with 17 bases in between. CDR1 is LGHNA and CDR2 is YSLEER in the germline V gene. The CDR3 has 15 amino acids. The CDR3 here is CASSLAGTHRSPLHF. The CDR3 coding sequence is TGCGCCAGCAGCCTCGCCGGGACACACCGCTCACCCCTCCACTTT.

The chain joins TRBV6-5 to TRBJ1-1, with 9 bases lining up with TRBD1. The CDR3 consists of 14 residues. V gave up 6 bases and J gave up 3 bases; unmatched junction bases: 5. CDR1 is MNHEY and CDR2 is SVGAGI in the germline V gene. Here the CDR3 reads CASSPRDRDTEAFF. CDR3 nucleotide sequence: TGTGCCAGCAGCCCCCGGGACAGGGACACTGAAGCTTTCTTT.

In its sample, this clone was seen a few times. V usage is TRBV18 and J usage is TRBJ2-3; the D is unclear. Germline values: CDR1 KGHSH, CDR2 LQKENI. The CDR3 covers 14 residues. V dropped 3 bases and J dropped 3 bases, with 10 bases sitting between them. The CDR3 loop is CASSPSHRTDTQYF. CDR3 DNA sequence: TGTGCCAGCTCACCGTCCCACAGAACAGATACGCAGTATTTT.

The chain uses TRBV5-1 and TRBJ2-1, with D uncertain. There are 14 residues in the CDR3. Germline values: CDR1 SGHRS, CDR2 YFSETQ. The V gene lost 0 bases and the J gene lost 5 bases, with 9 bases spanning the gap. CDR3: CASSLDTTNNEQFF. CDR3 in DNA: TGCGCCAGCAGCTTGGATACTACAAACAATGAGCAGTTCTTC.

This clone occurred a few times. CDR3 nucleotide sequence: TGTGCCAGCAGCACCCGGACAGGGGGCAATGAGCAGTTCTTC. Protein sequence: CASSTRTGGNEQFF. The rearrangement joins TRBV7-2 to TRBJ2-1; 10 nucleotides match TRBD1. This CDR3 is 14 amino acids long. J gave up 6 bases and V 5 bases, and 4 bases lay outside the gene matches. CDR1 and CDR2 from the germline V gene are SGHTA and FQGNSA.

This clone was seen a single time. The chain employs TRBV11-3 and TRBJ1-2; D perhaps matches TRBD1 (5 bases). V lost 4 bases to trimming and J lost 5 bases, with 17 bases between them. Germline V CDR1 and CDR2: SGHNT, YENEEA. The CDR3 runs 15 residues. The CDR3 coding sequence is TGTGCCAGCAGCTCGGGAGGGGCCGGGGGTTATGGCTACACCTTC. Residues: CASSSGGAGGYGYTF. Filled out from reference TRBV11-3 and TRBJ1-2, the complete variable domain reads EAGVVQSPRYKIIEKKQPVAFWCNPISGHNTLYWYLQNLGQGPELLIRYENEEAVDDSQLPKDRFSAERLKGVDSTLKIQPAELGDSAVYLCASSSGGAGGYGYTFGSGTRLTVV.

The chain carries TRBV24-1 and TRBJ2-5, with TRBD1 identical over 7 bases. Losses at the gene ends were 10 bases for V and 5 bases for J; bases not matched to a gene: 9. The CDR3 has 13 residues. Germline V CDR1 and CDR2: KGHDR, SFDVKD. DNA of the CDR3: TGTGCCACTGGCTCGACAGGGCTGGAGACCCAGTACTTC. Encoded protein: CATGSTGLETQYF.

This chain links TRBV7-9 with TRBJ1-2; D call uncertain. Germline CDR1 reads SEHNR; CDR2 reads FQNEAQ (reference sequence). The CDR3 totals 15 residues. Trimming took off 1 base at V and 8 bases at J, with 17 bases between the two ends. The DNA for the CDR3 is TGTGCCAGCAGCTTAGGCGGGCCAGGTCCGGGAGGCTACACCTTC. This gives the protein CASSLGGPGPGGYTF.

The chain carries TRBV28 and TRBJ1-2; perhaps TRBD1 as D (5 bases). CDR3 length: 16 residues. In germline, CDR1 is MDHEN, CDR2 SYDVKM. V was cut by 3 bases and J by 4 bases, with 18 bases left in between. DNA of the CDR3: TGTGCCAGCAGTTTGACCTCACAGGCAGACTTCTATGGCTACACCTTC. Protein product: CASSLTSQADFYGYTF.

This chain connects TRBV7-9 to TRBJ2-1; 7 nucleotides match TRBD2. CDR1 and CDR2 from the germline V gene are SEHNR and FQNEAQ (reference sequence). Losses at the gene ends were 7 bases for V and 7 bases for J; bases not matched to a gene: 10. This CDR3 is 14 amino acids long. CDR3 in DNA: TGTGCCAGCACGCCGGGACTAAGGGAGAATGAGCAGTTCTTC. Translation gives CASTPGLRENEQFF.

V and J are TRBV7-2 and TRBJ1-5, with D perhaps matching TRBD1 (5 bases). The CDR3 length is 15 residues. The V gene lost 2 bases and the J gene lost 7 bases, with 15 bases spanning the gap. Germline V gene lookup returns CDR1 SGHTA and CDR2 FQGNSA. The chain's CDR3 is CASSLFGGEQQPQHF. In nucleotides, the CDR3 is TGTGCCAGCAGCTTATTTGGGGGGGAACAGCAGCCCCAGCATTTT. Based on the CDR3 plus reference TRBV7-2 and TRBJ1-5, the full variable domain is GAGVSQSPSNKVTEKGKDVELRCDPISGHTALYWYRQSLGQGLEFLIYFQGNSAPDKSGLPSDRFSAERTGGSVSTLTIQRTQQEDSAVYLCASSLFGGEQQPQHFGDGTRLSIL.

This rearrangement joins TRBV7-9 to TRBJ2-3; D might be TRBD2 (6 bases). Trimming cost V 3 bases and J 4 bases, with 11 bases left between them. The CDR3 sequence is 14 residues long. Germline V CDR1 and CDR2: SEHNR, FQNEAQ (reference sequence). The DNA for the CDR3 is TGTGCCAGCAGCTTCGGGAGTCACCCAGATACGCAGTATTTT. Protein sequence: CASSFGSHPDTQYF.

CDR3 DNA sequence: TGTGCCAGTAGACGGGGAGCCAAAAACATTCAGTACTTC. It translates to CASRRGAKNIQYF. The chain joins TRBV19 to TRBJ2-4, with a weak D call TRBD2 (5 bases). CDR3 size: 13 residues. Germline lookup yields CDR1 LNHDA and CDR2 SQIVND (reference sequence). With 6 bases removed from V and 0 bases from J, the gap between germline ends came to 6 bases.

This chain links TRBV6-2 or TRBV6-3 with TRBJ2-2, with a weak D call TRBD1 (6 bases). CDR3 size: 16 residues. Looked up from germline, CDR1 is MNHEY and CDR2 is SVGEGT. The ends were cut back, 5 bases at V and 1 base at J, with 14 bases in the middle. DNA for the CDR3: TGTGCCAGCAGTCGGTCAGGGGAATTGAACACCGGGGAGCTGTTTTTT. This codes for CASSRSGELNTGELFF.

The rearrangement links TRBV5-1 to TRBJ2-7, with D possibly matching TRBD2 (5 bases). CDR1 is SGHRS and CDR2 is YFSETQ in the germline V gene. V lost 0 bases and J 3 bases, leaving 7 bases between the germline ends. This CDR3 has 13 residues. CDR3 protein: CASSLGSGYEQYF. Here the CDR3 DNA reads TGCGCCAGCAGCTTGGGCAGCGGCTACGAGCAGTACTTC.

J is TRBJ1-5 and V is TRBV19; maybe TRBD1 (5 bases). CDR1 and CDR2 from the germline V gene are LNHDA and SQIVND (reference sequence). The V gene lost 6 bases and the J gene lost 1 base, with 13 bases spanning the gap. This CDR3 has 15 amino acids. The CDR3 coding sequence is TGTGCCAGTAGGAGCAGGGAGGGGAGCAATCAGCCCCAGCATTTT. Residues: CASRSREGSNQPQHF.

This clone was counted a single time. This chain uses TRBV7-9 with TRBJ1-3; 7 nucleotides agree with TRBD1. V gave up 5 bases and J gave up 0 bases; unmatched junction bases: 4. Germline V CDR1 and CDR2: SEHNR, FQNEAQ (reference sequence). The CDR3 spans 15 residues. CDR3 sequence: CASSLRDSSGNTIYF. The CDR3 region has the DNA TGTGCCAGCAGCCTCAGGGACAGCTCTGGAAACACCATATATTTT.

This chain connects TRBV11-2 to TRBJ1-1; possibly TRBD1 for D (6 bases). CDR1 and CDR2 from the germline V gene are SGHAT and FQNNGV. Trimming cost V 6 bases and J 2 bases, with 16 bases left between them. CDR3 size: 15 residues. CDR3 in DNA: TGTGCCAGCAGGTTACCGGGACACCCAAACACTGAAGCTTTCTTT. This sequence encodes CASRLPGHPNTEAFF.

CDR3 sequence reads: CASSGDREAFF. The CDR3 bases are TGTGCCAGCAGTGGGGACAGGGAAGCTTTCTTT. The chain has TRBV28 and TRBJ1-1, with 8 positions matching TRBD1. The CDR3 is 11 residues long. CDR1 MDHEN and CDR2 SYDVKM come from the germline V gene. The J segment lost 8 bases and the V segment lost 5 bases, leaving 1 base of the junction unmatched.

Here the CDR3 reads CASSLVGGTNEKLFF. Written as DNA, the CDR3 is TGTGCCAGCAGCTTAGTAGGGGGTACTAATGAAAAACTGTTTTTT. The J gene is TRBJ1-4, the V gene TRBV7-2; maybe TRBD1 (6 bases). The germline V gene has CDR1 SGHTA and CDR2 FQGNSA. This CDR3 is 15 amino acids long. Trimming stripped 1 base from V and 2 bases from J, with 8 bases between.

The rearrangement uses TRBV6-2 or TRBV6-3 and TRBJ1-2; possibly TRBD1 for D (5 bases). The CDR3 totals 14 residues. The germline V gene encodes CDR1 MNHEY and CDR2 SVGEGT. The V end lost 2 bases, the J end lost 7 bases, and 14 bases lay between the germline ends. In DNA, the CDR3 is TGTGCCAGCAGTTACACCCTGCAGGGTGGTGGCTACACCTTC. Amino acid sequence: CASSYTLQGGGYTF.

The rearrangement joins TRBV24-1 to TRBJ2-1, with D possibly being TRBD2 (6 bases). Per the germline V gene, CDR1 is KGHDR and CDR2 is SFDVKD. With 2 bases removed from V and 7 bases from J, the gap between germline ends came to 35 bases. The CDR3 is 22 amino acids. The CDR3 reads CATSDSPVRRGRSGTRKNEQFF. CDR3 nucleotide sequence: TGTGCCACCAGTGATTCCCCCGTGCGGCGGGGCAGATCCGGGACTCGAAAGAATGAGCAGTTCTTC.

The chain links TRBV7-6 to TRBJ2-3, with 9 positions matching TRBD2. The length of the CDR3 is 18 residues. The germline CDR1 and CDR2 sequences are SGHVS and FNYEAQ. Trimming took 4 bases from V and 0 from J; bases not matched to a gene: 11. The CDR3 protein is CASSWDPGLAGSTDTQYF. The CDR3, as DNA: TGTGCCAGCAGCTGGGACCCGGGGCTAGCGGGAAGCACAGATACGCAGTATTTT.

This rearrangement joins TRBV5-6 to TRBJ1-5; no firm D call. Germline V lookup: CDR1 SGHDT, CDR2 YYEEEE. Trimming removed 2 bases from V and 4 bases from J, with 13 bases in between. CDR3 length equals 15 residues. The CDR3 coding sequence is TGTGCCAGCAGCTTTTCGGGCGCGGGGAATCAGCCCCAGCATTTT. Amino acid sequence: CASSFSGAGNQPQHF.

The J gene is TRBJ2-3, the V gene TRBV7-2; D is possibly TRBD2 (8 bases). The CDR3 loop spans 14 amino acids. V dropped 5 bases and J dropped 6 bases, with 15 bases sitting between them. The V gene's germline CDR1 is SGHTA and CDR2 FQGNSA. The CDR3 protein is CASSVSGTADTQYF. As DNA, the CDR3 is TGTGCCAGCAGCGTTAGCGGGACAGCTGATACGCAGTATTTT.

J is TRBJ2-5 and V is TRBV5-1; 15 bases are shared with TRBD2. Germline lookup yields CDR1 SGHRS and CDR2 YFSETQ. CDR3 length equals 18 residues. The ends lost 0 bases at V and 5 bases at J; junction bases unmatched: 8. The CDR3 loop is CASSLGTSGRASRETQYF. CDR3 bases: TGCGCCAGCAGCTTGGGGACTAGCGGGAGGGCCAGTCGTGAGACCCAGTACTTC. Together with reference TRBV5-1 and TRBJ2-5, the CDR3 gives the full variable domain: KAGVTQTPRYLIKTRGQQVTLSCSPISGHRSVSWYQQTPGQGLQFLFEYFSETQRNKGNFPGRFSGRQFSNSRSEMNVSTLELGDSALYLCASSLGTSGRASRETQYFGPGTRLLVL.

The rearrangement joins TRBV27 to TRBJ2-3; D is unresolved. CDR1 and CDR2 from the germline V gene are MNHEY and SMNVEV (reference sequence). The V end lost 6 bases, the J end lost 4 bases, and 8 bases lay between the germline ends. The CDR3 sequence is 12 residues long. In DNA form, the CDR3 reads TGTGCCAGCAGCCGACGGGCAGATACGCAGTATTTT. Encoded protein: CASSRRADTQYF.